The 25 T cell receptor beta chains given below trace back to one sample, sequenced in a study of T cell responses to AZD1222 COVID-19 vaccine. Clones were read by immunoSEQ multiplex PCR, and TCRdb kept only the in-frame ones, dropping some. The repertoire holds fewer than 150,000 clones, with about 85% as singletons. The starting material was peripheral blood, obtained on day 0 of AZD1222 vaccination. The receptors derive from an adult in good health.

The rearrangement links TRBV4-1 to TRBJ2-6; D remains unclear. Germline values: CDR1 MGHRA, CDR2 YSYEKL. Trimming cost V 1 base and J 0 bases, with 10 bases left between them. This CDR3 is 17 amino acids long. The CDR3 region has the DNA TGCGCCAGCAGCCAAGGGACCGCCCGCTCTGGGGCCAACGTCCTGACTTTC. It translates to CASSQGTARSGANVLTF.

The rearrangement joins TRBV7-2 to TRBJ2-5; D remains ambiguous. Trimming left V 1 base short and J 4 bases short, with 4 bases between. The CDR3 extends over 12 amino acids. Germline V gene sequence: CDR1 SGHTA, CDR2 FQGNSA. CDR3 sequence: CASSLESETQYF. For the CDR3, the DNA is TGTGCCAGCAGCTTAGAGTCAGAGACCCAGTACTTC.

This clone was counted a few times. The chain is built from TRBV13 and TRBJ1-2; 7 bases line up with TRBD1. CDR3 length equals 15 residues. The V and J ends lost 0 bases and 4 bases, in that order; junction bases with no gene match: 5. Germline-derived CDR1 and CDR2 are PRHDT and FYEKMQ (reference sequence). The CDR3, as DNA: TGTGCCAGCAGCTTAGGACAGGGGAAGGGCTATGGCTACACCTTC. Amino acid sequence: CASSLGQGKGYGYTF.

Only one count was recorded for this clone. This chain joins TRBV7-2 and TRBJ1-1; the D gene is possibly TRBD1 (5 bases). The germline V gene has CDR1 SGHTA and CDR2 FQGNSA. This CDR3 is built from 15 residues. V was clipped by 2 bases and J by 8 bases, with 18 bases between them. CDR3 in amino acids: CASSLWAEGAPEAFF. The CDR3 DNA is TGTGCCAGCAGCTTATGGGCGGAAGGGGCCCCCGAAGCTTTCTTT. Complete variable domain (other parts from reference TRBV7-2 and TRBJ1-1): GAGVSQSPSNKVTEKGKDVELRCDPISGHTALYWYRQSLGQGLEFLIYFQGNSAPDKSGLPSDRFSAERTGGSVSTLTIQRTQQEDSAVYLCASSLWAEGAPEAFFGQGTRLTVV.

This clone was counted a single time. J is TRBJ2-3 and V is TRBV24-1; 10 nucleotides match TRBD2. With 6 bases clipped from V and 5 bases from J, the junction kept 7 bases outside the gene matches. Germline V gene sequence: CDR1 KGHDR, CDR2 SFDVKD. The CDR3 totals 15 residues. This chain's CDR3 is CATSSKRGGQDTQYF. The DNA of the CDR3 is TGTGCCACCAGTTCCAAGCGGGGGGGCCAAGATACGCAGTATTTT.

This clone has a single count. The CDR3 here is CASSFQAGGTDTQYF. CDR3 sequence (DNA): TGTGCCAGCAGCTTCCAGGCGGGCGGCACAGATACGCAGTATTTT. V and J are TRBV7-2 and TRBJ2-3; possible D gene TRBD2, 5 bases. The V end lost 3 bases, the J end lost 1 base, and 11 bases lay between the germline ends. CDR1 is SGHTA and CDR2 is FQGNSA in the germline V gene. CDR3 size: 15 residues.

The count of this clone is one. The gene calls are TRBV5-1 and TRBJ2-3; D could derive from TRBD1 or TRBD2 (6 bases each). The CDR3 has 16 amino acids. V dropped 1 base and J dropped 4 bases, with 16 bases sitting between them. Germline V gives CDR1 SGHRS, CDR2 YFSETQ. DNA for the CDR3: TGCGCCAGCAGCTTGAGGCAGGGGACTTTGTCAGATACGCAGTATTTT. This translates into CASSLRQGTLSDTQYF.

V and J are TRBV7-9 and TRBJ1-1, with a weak D call TRBD1 (6 bases). The CDR3 is made up of 15 amino acids. Germline V lookup: CDR1 SEHNR, CDR2 FQNEAQ (reference sequence). V was shortened by 4 bases and J by 4 bases, with 16 bases between the two germline ends. CDR3 sequence: CASSSPGAGVTEAFF. In DNA form, the CDR3 reads TGTGCCAGCAGCTCGCCGGGGGCGGGGGTCACTGAAGCTTTCTTT.

J is TRBJ1-1 and V is TRBV6-5; 7 positions match TRBD1. The CDR3 is 14 amino acids. Germline CDR1 and CDR2: MNHEY and SVGAGI. The ends lost 7 bases at V and 8 bases at J; junction bases unmatched: 13. CDR3 bases: TGTGCCAGCAATATCGGACAGGAGCTAGCGGAAGCTTTCTTT. Its protein product is CASNIGQELAEAFF.

The chain has TRBV7-2 and TRBJ2-3; 9 nucleotides align to TRBD2. Trimming removed 3 bases from V and 5 bases from J; junction bases left unmatched: 15. The germline V gene encodes CDR1 SGHTA and CDR2 FQGNSA. CDR3 length: 18 amino acids. The CDR3 nucleotides read TGTGCCAGCAGCTTGGAGCGGGGGGCCGCCGGATCGTTAGATACGCAGTATTTT. As protein: CASSLERGAAGSLDTQYF.

This clone appeared once. The chain joins TRBV7-6 to TRBJ2-3, with a tentative D call TRBD2 (7 bases). V lost 5 bases, J lost 1 base, and 19 bases lay in between. Germline lookup yields CDR1 SGHVS and CDR2 FNYEAQ. CDR3 size: 17 residues. The CDR3 bases are TGTGCCAGCAGCGCGCCCCTTGGGGGGGCCGGCACAGATACGCAGTATTTT. This codes for CASSAPLGGAGTDTQYF.

CDR3 protein: CASSPGPSFYGYTF. As DNA, the CDR3 is TGTGCCAGCAGCCCGGGACCGAGTTTCTATGGCTACACCTTC. V and J are TRBV3-1 (or the pseudogene TRBV3-2) and TRBJ1-2, with TRBD1 as a possible D gene (5 bases). CDR3 length: 14 amino acids. Germline loops: CDR1 LGHDT, CDR2 YNNKEL (reference sequence). With 4 bases removed from V and 4 bases from J, the gap between germline ends came to 13 bases.

This clone was picked up a small number of times. The genes are TRBV7-9 and TRBJ1-6, with 9 bases lining up with TRBD1. V trimming: 5 bases; J trimming: 9 bases; junction bases outside the gene matches: 17. The CDR3 sequence is 18 residues long. CDR1 and CDR2 from the germline V gene are SEHNR and FQNEAQ (reference sequence). This CDR3 is CASSLTRGNRDRASPLHF. The CDR3, as DNA: TGTGCCAGCAGCCTTACAAGGGGGAACCGGGACAGGGCTTCACCCCTCCACTTT. Based on the CDR3 plus reference TRBV7-9 and TRBJ1-6, the full variable domain is DTGVSQNPRHKITKRGQNVTFRCDPISEHNRLYWYRQTLGQGPEFLTYFQNEAQLEKSRLLSDRFSAERPKGSFSTLEIQRTEQGDSAMYLCASSLTRGNRDRASPLHFGNGTRLTVT.

This chain joins TRBV2 and TRBJ2-1, with D possibly being TRBD2 (5 bases). Germline CDR1 SNHLY, CDR2 FYNNEI. The CDR3 runs to 14 residues. V lost 10 bases and J 3 bases, leaving 16 bases between the germline ends. The DNA for the CDR3 is TGTGCCAATTCCGATCGGGGTCGCTACAATGAGCAGTTCTTC. Translation: CANSDRGRYNEQFF.

A single count supports this clone. This sequence joins TRBV28 and TRBJ1-5; D is unclear. Germline CDR1 reads MDHEN; CDR2 reads SYDVKM. Deletions cut 2 bases from V and 3 bases from J, with 8 bases between. The CDR3 covers 14 residues. CDR3 residues: CASSLAQYNQPQHF. The DNA of the CDR3 is TGTGCCAGCAGTTTAGCACAGTACAATCAGCCCCAGCATTTT.

The V and J genes are TRBV5-1 and TRBJ2-3; the D gene is possibly TRBD2 (6 bases). The CDR3 totals 16 residues. The V and J ends lost 4 bases and 0 bases respectively, with 15 bases between them. The V gene's germline CDR1 is SGHRS and CDR2 YFSETQ. Here the CDR3 DNA reads TGCGCCAGCAGCCGTATCCCCGGGACTAGCACAGATACGCAGTATTTT. It codes for CASSRIPGTSTDTQYF.

This clone was counted once. The chain employs TRBV5-5 and TRBJ1-1, with D unclear. Germline V gene data show CDR1 as SGHKS and CDR2 as YYEKEE (reference sequence). This CDR3 spans 16 amino acids. V lost 4 bases and J 0 bases, leaving 16 bases between the germline ends. CDR3 region: CASSLFGIKMNTEAFF. The DNA of the CDR3 is TGTGCCAGCAGCCTCTTTGGAATTAAGATGAACACTGAAGCTTTCTTT.

The chain combines TRBV24-1 with TRBJ2-5; D possibly matches TRBD1 or TRBD2 (5 bases each). CDR1 KGHDR and CDR2 SFDVKD come from the germline V gene. The germline V and J ends were trimmed by 4 bases and 3 bases, with 11 bases remaining between them. This CDR3 comprises 14 residues. This CDR3 is CATSEGTVKETQYF. The DNA of the CDR3 is TGTGCCACCAGTGAAGGGACGGTGAAAGAGACCCAGTACTTC.

About this clone: A junction boundary mismatches the germline segment, possibly from a read error. The chain links TRBV28 to TRBJ2-7; TRBD2 aligns across 8 bases. The CDR3 is 11 residues long. Germline CDR1 is MDHEN and CDR2 is SYDVKM. The CDR3 nucleotides read TGCTCAGCGGGGGAAACCTACGAGCAGTACTTC. Protein sequence: CSAGETYEQYF.

This clone has only one observation. This chain joins TRBV30 and TRBJ2-1; TRBD1 agrees at 10 bases. Losses at the gene ends were 2 bases for V and 9 bases for J; bases not matched to a gene: 4. The CDR3 covers 13 residues. CDR1 and CDR2 (germline): GTSNPN, SVGIG (reference sequence). The CDR3 region is CAWSRTGGIEQFF. CDR3 DNA: TGTGCCTGGAGTCGGACAGGGGGTATTGAGCAGTTCTTC.

V is TRBV7-8 and J is TRBJ2-1, with 8 bases fitting TRBD2. V shed 3 bases, J shed 6 bases, and the junction held 4 bases outside the gene matches. The CDR3 runs 14 residues. The germline CDR1 and CDR2 sequences are SGHVS and FQNEAQ. In DNA, the CDR3 is TGTGCCAGCAGCTTTGGTGGGACTAGCAATGAGCAGTTCTTC. Its protein product is CASSFGGTSNEQFF.

In its sample, this clone was seen a few times. The chain joins TRBV6-5 to TRBJ1-5, with D possibly being TRBD1 (6 bases). In germline, CDR1 is MNHEY, CDR2 SVGAGI. The germline V and J ends were trimmed by 5 bases and 0 bases, with 8 bases remaining between them. This CDR3 region has 14 residues. CDR3 region: CASSRGDSNQPQHF. The CDR3 DNA follows: TGTGCCAGCAGTAGGGGGGATAGCAATCAGCCCCAGCATTTT.

The chain joins TRBV3-1 (or the pseudogene TRBV3-2) to TRBJ2-5, with 8 bases that match TRBD2. Losses at the gene ends were 1 base for V and 4 bases for J; bases not matched to a gene: 8. The CDR3 totals 16 residues. Germline CDR1 and CDR2: LGHDT and YNNKEL (reference sequence). CDR3 nucleotide sequence: TGTGCCAGCAGCCAAGGGTTGGCGGGGGGAGGAGAGACCCAGTACTTC. Translation: CASSQGLAGGGETQYF.

CDR3 bases: TGTGCCATCAATGATGGAGGTGGAAACACCATATATTTT. Protein: CAINDGGGNTIYF. The chain employs TRBV10-3 and TRBJ1-3; D is ambiguous. Germline values: CDR1 ENHRY, CDR2 SYGVKD. The germline V and J ends were trimmed by 7 bases and 3 bases, with 10 bases remaining between them. The CDR3 length is 13 residues.

V usage is TRBV3-1 (or the pseudogene TRBV3-2) and J usage is TRBJ1-6; D remains ambiguous. Trimming removed 2 bases at V and 8 bases at J, with 10 bases between. In germline, CDR1 is LGHDT, CDR2 YNNKEL (reference sequence). This CDR3 region has 14 residues. The CDR3 coding sequence is TGTGCCAGCAGCCAAAAGGGATTCGATTCACCCCTCCACTTT. Residues: CASSQKGFDSPLHF.